Following are 13 T cell receptor beta chains from one sample sequenced in a study of T cell responses to AZD1222 COVID-19 vaccine. Method: immunoSEQ multiplex PCR; TCRdb's copy keeps in-frame clones and lacks some. Of nearly 90,000 clones in the sample, approximately 90% were seen once. The specimen comprised peripheral blood, sampled 28 days after the second AZD1222 dose. The receptors were sampled from an adult who received the AZD1222 COVID-19 vaccine.

The V gene is TRBV24-1, the J gene TRBJ1-4; possible D gene TRBD1, 6 bases. The CDR3 spans 14 residues. CDR1 and CDR2 (germline): KGHDR, SFDVKD. Trimming removed 3 bases at V and 11 bases at J, with 15 bases between. The CDR3 DNA sequence: TGTGCCACCAGTGATCCTCGACAGGTAGAGAAACTGTTTTTT. This codes for CATSDPRQVEKLFF.

This clone was recorded a few times. The CDR3 loop is CASSHLGPYEQYF. The CDR3, as DNA: TGTGCCAGCAGCCATCTCGGGCCCTACGAGCAGTACTTC. The chain recombines TRBV3-1 (or the pseudogene TRBV3-2) with TRBJ2-7; no clear D gene. Germline V CDR1 and CDR2: LGHDT, YNNKEL (reference sequence). CDR3 size: 13 residues. V dropped 3 bases and J dropped 2 bases, with 8 bases sitting between them.

The chain uses TRBV19 and TRBJ1-1; no definite D call. The V and J ends lost 8 bases and 0 bases respectively, with 10 bases between them. Per germline, CDR1 LNHDA and CDR2 SQIVND (reference sequence). This CDR3 contains 13 residues. The CDR3 is CASVGNMNTEAFF. In DNA, the CDR3 is TGTGCCAGTGTCGGTAACATGAACACTGAAGCTTTCTTT.

This clone has just a few counts. The chain employs TRBV5-1 and TRBJ1-4; 11 nucleotides align to TRBD1. The V gene's germline CDR1 is SGHRS and CDR2 YFSETQ. The CDR3 loop spans 20 amino acids. The V and J ends lost 3 bases and 10 bases, in that order; junction bases with no gene match: 23. This CDR3 is CASSSAYVGQGVRSLAKLFF. The CDR3 DNA sequence: TGCGCCAGCAGCTCGGCCTACGTGGGACAGGGGGTTCGGTCACTCGCAAAACTGTTTTTT.

V is TRBV28 and J is TRBJ2-3; D is possibly TRBD1 or TRBD2 (5 bases each). This CDR3 comprises 16 residues. From germline, CDR1 is MDHEN and CDR2 SYDVKM. Trimming cost V 3 bases and J 2 bases, with 15 bases left between them. CDR3 sequence: CASSFLGESSTDTQYF. CDR3 DNA: TGTGCCAGCAGTTTTCTAGGGGAGAGTTCCACAGATACGCAGTATTTT.

This sequence joins TRBV30 and TRBJ1-1; no firm D call. This CDR3 has 13 amino acids. The germline CDR1 and CDR2 sequences are GTSNPN and SVGIG (reference sequence). The ends were cut back, 8 bases at V and 7 bases at J, with 20 bases in the middle. The CDR3 loop is CAGRKPKNGEAFF. Here the CDR3 DNA reads TGTGCCGGACGGAAACCAAAAAACGGTGAAGCTTTCTTT.

In the case of this clone: Its ends do not fully match the called genes, so a read error is possible. The chain carries TRBV28 and TRBJ1-1, with D unclear. This CDR3 has 13 amino acids. Germline V gene lookup returns CDR1 MDHEN and CDR2 SYDVKM. The CDR3 loop reads CASGLVANTEAFF. In DNA, the CDR3 is TGTGCCAGCGGTTTAGTCGCGAACACTGAAGCTTTCTTT. Using reference TRBV28 and TRBJ1-1 for the parts outside the CDR3, the full variable domain is DVKVTQSSRYLVKRTGEKVFLECVQDMDHENMFWYRQDPGLGLRLIYFSYDVKMKEKGDIPEGYSVSREKKERFSLILESASTNQTSMYLCASGLVANTEAFFGQGTRLTVV.

The chain links TRBV7-2 to TRBJ2-5; D is perhaps TRBD2 (7 bases). The CDR3 has 15 amino acids. Germline V gene data show CDR1 as SGHTA and CDR2 as FQGNSA. V was shortened by 3 bases and J by 6 bases, with 17 bases between the two germline ends. The CDR3 reads CASSLEGGTIKTQYF. CDR3 nucleotides: TGTGCCAGCAGCTTGGAGGGGGGGACGATTAAGACCCAGTACTTC.

The rearrangement links TRBV7-2 to TRBJ1-2; TRBD1 is a possible D gene (5 bases). Trimming pared 11 bases from V and 3 bases from J, leaving 22 bases between. This CDR3 has 15 amino acids. Germline assignment: CDR1 SGHTA and CDR2 FQGNSA. This chain's CDR3 is CAGGNPGRNDYGYTF. The CDR3 DNA follows: TGTGCCGGGGGGAATCCGGGGAGAAATGACTATGGCTACACCTTC.

This sequence joins TRBV20-1 and TRBJ1-1, with 7 bases aligning to TRBD1. Germline values: CDR1 DFQATT, CDR2 SNEGSKA (reference sequence). The V segment lost 5 bases and the J segment 7 bases; nucleotides outside the gene matches: 4. CDR3 size: 11 residues. CDR3 amino acids: CSAHDRDEAFF. Here the CDR3 DNA reads TGCAGTGCTCATGACAGGGATGAAGCTTTCTTT.

The V and J genes are TRBV6-5 and TRBJ1-1, with D possibly being TRBD1 (6 bases). V shed 5 bases and J shed 1 base, with 14 bases lying between them. The germline CDR1 and CDR2 sequences are MNHEY and SVGAGI. The CDR3 has 15 amino acids. The CDR3 nucleotides read TGTGCCAGCAGTATTACAGGGCCCGCGAACACTGAAGCTTTCTTT. This codes for CASSITGPANTEAFF.

This clone was found once. CDR3 region: CASSFGSHANTEAFF. Written as DNA, the CDR3 is TGTGCCAGCAGCTTTGGATCCCACGCGAACACTGAAGCTTTCTTT. The chain carries TRBV5-4 and TRBJ1-1; the D is unclear. Looked up from germline, CDR1 is SGHNT and CDR2 is YYREEE (reference sequence). The CDR3 is 15 residues long. The V end was cut by 2 bases, the J end by 1 base, with 12 bases between.

This rearrangement joins TRBV10-2 to TRBJ2-2, with D tentatively TRBD2 (7 bases). This CDR3 is 15 amino acids long. Germline CDR1 and CDR2: WSHSY and SAAADI. V lost 2 bases and J lost 4, with 11 bases in between. The CDR3 nucleotides are TGCGCCAGCAGTGAGATGGGAGGGGGCACCGGGGAGCTGTTTTTT. It yields the protein CASSEMGGGTGELFF.